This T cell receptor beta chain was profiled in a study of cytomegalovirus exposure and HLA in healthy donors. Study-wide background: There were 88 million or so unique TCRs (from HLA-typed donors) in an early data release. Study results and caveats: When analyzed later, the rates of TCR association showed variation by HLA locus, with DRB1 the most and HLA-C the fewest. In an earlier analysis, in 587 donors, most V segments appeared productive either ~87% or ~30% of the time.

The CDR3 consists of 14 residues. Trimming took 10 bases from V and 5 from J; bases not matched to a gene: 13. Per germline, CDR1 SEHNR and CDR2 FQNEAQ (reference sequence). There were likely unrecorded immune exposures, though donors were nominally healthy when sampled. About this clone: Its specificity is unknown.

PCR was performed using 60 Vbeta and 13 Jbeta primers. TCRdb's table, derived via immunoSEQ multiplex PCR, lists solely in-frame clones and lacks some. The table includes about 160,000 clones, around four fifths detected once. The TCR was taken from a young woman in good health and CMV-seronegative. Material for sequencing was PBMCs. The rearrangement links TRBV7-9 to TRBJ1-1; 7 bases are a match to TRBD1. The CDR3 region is CAIPAIEGATEAFF. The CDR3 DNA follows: TGTGCCATACCGGCAATCGAGGGGGCGACTGAAGCTTTCTTT. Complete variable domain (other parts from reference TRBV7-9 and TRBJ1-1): DTGVSQNPRHKITKRGQNVTFRCDPISEHNRLYWYRQTLGQGPEFLTYFQNEAQLEKSRLLSDRFSAERPKGSFSTLEIQRTEQGDSAMYLCAIPAIEGATEAFFGQGTRLTVV.